This T cell receptor (beta chain) was obtained from a study of blood T cell repertoires in COVID-19. Seattle researchers signed up patients amid active infection and tracked them longitudinally. In the original analysis: Nucleated cell counts were estimated from reference gene primer amplification. The protocol was immunoSEQ multiplex PCR, while the TCRdb copy is restricted to in-frame clones and leaves out a portion. That table is the source of V, J and clone size, and D and trimming were worked out from the DNA. The top ten clones hold roughly 6.2% of a sample with fewer than 140,000 clones, over 60% of them seen once. V lost 7 bases to trimming and J lost 2 bases; unmatched junction nucleotides: 13. The CDR3 runs to 19 residues. Germline CDR1 and CDR2: MDHEN and SYDVKM.

This clonotype originated in a man older than 75 with COVID-19, enrolled during active disease. V usage is TRBV28 and J usage is TRBJ2-2; TRBD2 agrees at 13 bases. Source material: peripheral blood. For the CDR3, the DNA is TGTGCCAGCACCAAAACTTTGGGACTAGCGGGAACTAACACCGGGGAGCTGTTTTTT. This sequence encodes CASTKTLGLAGTNTGELFF. Complete variable domain (other parts from reference TRBV28 and TRBJ2-2): DVKVTQSSRYLVKRTGEKVFLECVQDMDHENMFWYRQDPGLGLRLIYFSYDVKMKEKGDIPEGYSVSREKKERFSLILESASTNQTSMYLCASTKTLGLAGTNTGELFFGEGSRLTVL.